The next 18 T cell receptor beta chains were all read from a single sample in a study of T cells in Graves' hyperthyroidism and ophthalmopathy. TCR beta CDR3 region amplification was performed from RNA transcripts. The TCR CDR3 first-round RT-PCR relied on the HTBI primer set. TCRdb used MiXCR to reprocess the multiplex PCR reads, holding one entry per CDR3 protein. The sample consists of some 400,000 distinct CDR3 sequences, more than 11% of them appearing once. Material for sequencing was blood. The receptors come from an older woman with Graves' hyperthyroidism.

With respect to this clonotype: At one boundary the junction diverges from the germline segment, which might be a read error. The J gene is TRBJ2-2, the V gene TRBV24-1; no firm D call. This CDR3 is built from 14 residues. Germline V gene data show CDR1 as KGHDR and CDR2 as SFDVKD. The CDR3 DNA is TGTGCCATCAGTGAGGTAGGGCGTGGCGGGGAGCTGTTTTTT. Encoded protein: CAISEVGRGGELFF.

The genes are TRBV6-5 and TRBJ2-3; D is ambiguous. The CDR3 totals 14 residues. The V end was cut by 0 bases, the J end by 4 bases, with 8 bases between. Germline V lookup: CDR1 MNHEY, CDR2 SVGAGI. The CDR3 loop is CASSYSGIADTQYF. The DNA of the CDR3 is TGTGCCAGCAGTTACTCAGGGATTGCAGATACGCAGTATTTT.

V is TRBV24-1 and J is TRBJ2-7, with TRBD1 identical over 10 bases. The ends lost 4 bases at V and 5 bases at J; junction bases unmatched: 7. Looked up from germline, CDR1 is KGHDR and CDR2 is SFDVKD. This CDR3 has 15 amino acids. CDR3: CATSDPGTGEDEQYF. CDR3 DNA sequence: TGTGCCACCAGTGACCCAGGGACAGGGGAAGACGAGCAGTACTTC.

In this sample, this clonotype turned up a few times. The genes are TRBV5-1 and TRBJ2-3; a possible D gene is TRBD2 (6 bases). There are 14 residues in the CDR3. V lost 4 bases to trimming and J lost 4 bases, with 13 bases between them. Germline CDR1 SGHRS, CDR2 YFSETQ. This CDR3 is CASSHPGDPDTQYF. The CDR3 region has the DNA TGCGCCAGCAGCCACCCGGGGGACCCAGATACGCAGTATTTT.

This clonotype was recorded at least ten times. This rearrangement joins TRBV2 to TRBJ2-1; weak D call: TRBD2 (6 bases). CDR3 length equals 14 residues. CDR1 is SNHLY, CDR2 FYNNEI, per germline. V lost 4 bases and J 5 bases, leaving 12 bases between the germline ends. CDR3 bases: TGTGCCAGCAGTGTAAGTCTAGCGCACAATGAGCAGTTCTTC. Residues: CASSVSLAHNEQFF.

The chain has TRBV19 and TRBJ2-2; 10 bases line up with TRBD2. V was pared by 3 bases and J by 5 bases, with 6 bases of the junction left unmatched. CDR1 LNHDA and CDR2 SQIVND come from the germline V gene (reference sequence). The CDR3 is 16 residues long. The CDR3 nucleotides read TGTGCCAGTAGTATTTCCCTAGCGGGAGTTACCGGGGAGCTGTTTTTT. It yields the protein CASSISLAGVTGELFF.

The chain uses TRBV12-3 or TRBV12-4 and TRBJ2-2; D may be TRBD1 (8 bases). The CDR3 covers 16 residues. Trimming took 5 bases from V and 4 from J, leaving 17 bases between them. CDR3: CASSTGGLAVTGELFF. DNA of the CDR3: TGTGCCAGCAGTACAGGGGGGCTAGCGGTCACCGGGGAGCTGTTTTTT.

This clonotype has ten or more counts. The CDR3 loop reads CASRRTSGTNEQFF. The DNA of the CDR3 is TGTGCCAGCAGACGGACTAGCGGAACCAATGAGCAGTTCTTC. This sequence joins TRBV2 and TRBJ2-1; TRBD2 matches at 10 bases. The V gene end was trimmed by 6 bases and the J gene end by 6 bases; junction bases not matched to a gene: 5. This CDR3 is 14 amino acids long. The germline gives CDR1 SNHLY, CDR2 FYNNEI. The entire variable domain, with the rest obtained from reference TRBV2 and TRBJ2-1, is as follows: EPEVTQTPSHQVTQMGQEVILRCVPISNHLYFYWYRQILGQKVEFLVSFYNNEISEKSEIFDDQFSVERPDGSNFTLKIRSTKLEDSAMYFCASRRTSGTNEQFFGPGTRLTVL.

This clonotype was observed at least ten times. This chain uses TRBV18 with TRBJ1-3; D is perhaps TRBD1 (5 bases). The length of the CDR3 is 15 residues. Trimming shortened V by 0 bases and J by 1 base, and 7 bases separated the two germline ends. The germline V gene encodes CDR1 KGHSH and CDR2 LQKENI. In DNA form, the CDR3 reads TGTGCCAGCTCACCACCGGGGCGTTCTGGAAACACCATATATTTT. Its protein product is CASSPPGRSGNTIYF.

A few counts support this clonotype. The rearrangement joins TRBV28 to TRBJ1-5; D unresolved. CDR1 is MDHEN, CDR2 SYDVKM, per germline. Trimming shortened V by 7 bases and J by 4 bases, and 14 bases separated the two germline ends. CDR3 length equals 14 residues. The CDR3 DNA is TGTGCCAGCACCTATTTAGACGCAAATCAGCCCCAGCATTTT. This gives the protein CASTYLDANQPQHF.

In its sample, this clonotype was seen a few times. This chain links TRBV7-3 with TRBJ2-7, with a tentative D call TRBD2 (5 bases). Per the germline V gene, CDR1 is SGHTA and CDR2 is FQGTGA. This CDR3 contains 17 residues. V was pared by 5 bases and J by 0 bases, with 20 bases between. The CDR3 is CASSQRGGLLPSYEQYF. The CDR3 DNA reads as TGTGCCAGCAGCCAGCGCGGCGGGCTTCTCCCCTCCTACGAGCAGTACTTC.

This clonotype was detected only a few times. The CDR3 is CASRRGGTPGAFF. CDR3 coding DNA: TGTGCCAGCAGAAGGGGGGGGACACCTGGAGCTTTCTTT. The V and J genes are TRBV3-1 and TRBJ1-1; the D gene is possibly TRBD1 (6 bases). Germline assignment: CDR1 LGHDT and CDR2 YNNKEL (reference sequence). The CDR3 runs 13 residues. Trimming removed 6 bases from V and 10 bases from J, with 18 bases in between.

About this clonotype itself: A much larger clone differs by one base, so this may be a read error. This chain links TRBV11-2 with TRBJ1-6; 7 bases are shared with TRBD1. The CDR3 contains 13 residues. CDR1 and CDR2 (germline): SGHAT, FQNNGV. In DNA, the CDR3 is TGTGCCAGCAGCCCGGGACAGAATTCACCCCGCCACTTT. Its protein product is CASSPGQNSPRHF.

This clonotype has ten or more counts. The rearrangement uses TRBV29-1 and TRBJ2-1; 7 bases align to TRBD2. The CDR3 totals 14 residues. Germline V gene lookup returns CDR1 SQVTM and CDR2 ANQGSEA. The ends lost 3 bases at V and 6 bases at J; junction bases unmatched: 8. CDR3 region: CSVESSGTINEQFF. The CDR3 nucleotides are TGCAGCGTTGAGTCGAGCGGGACCATCAATGAGCAGTTCTTC.

This clonotype was recorded many times. V is TRBV6-1 and J is TRBJ1-5; D is unclear. The CDR3 is 17 residues long. Germline values: CDR1 MNHNS, CDR2 SASEGT. V lost 1 base and J 7 bases, leaving 20 bases between the germline ends. CDR3: CASSEGASWLTYQPQHF. For the CDR3, the DNA is TGTGCCAGCAGTGAAGGTGCCAGTTGGTTGACTTACCAGCCCCAGCATTTT.

This clonotype was counted many times. V gene TRBV6-1 combines with J gene TRBJ2-1, with 7 nucleotides matching TRBD1. CDR1 is MNHNS, CDR2 SASEGT, per germline. The CDR3 length is 14 residues. Trimming removed 6 bases from V and 4 bases from J; junction bases left unmatched: 6. CDR3 region: CASRNRDRYNEQFF. In DNA, the CDR3 is TGTGCCAGCAGAAACCGGGACAGATACAATGAGCAGTTCTTC.

Many counts were recorded for this clonotype. The chain employs TRBV11-1 and TRBJ1-2; the D is unclear. This CDR3 has 15 residues. V gave up 1 base and J gave up 2 bases, with 11 bases separating them. Germline V lookup: CDR1 SGHAT, CDR2 FQDESV (reference sequence). The CDR3 DNA follows: TGTGCCAGCAGCTTAGTTGGGGAATTAAACTATGGCTACACCTTC. It is translated as CASSLVGELNYGYTF.

There are many counts of this clonotype. V is TRBV5-7 and J is TRBJ2-3, with D possibly being TRBD2 (5 bases). TRBV5-7 is given ORF status, its function remaining uncertain. V was clipped by 4 bases and J by 5 bases, with 14 bases between them. The CDR3 sequence is 14 residues long. As DNA, the CDR3 is TGTGCCAGCAGCGTCCCCCGCACTAGAGATACGCAGTATTTT. Its translation: CASSVPRTRDTQYF.